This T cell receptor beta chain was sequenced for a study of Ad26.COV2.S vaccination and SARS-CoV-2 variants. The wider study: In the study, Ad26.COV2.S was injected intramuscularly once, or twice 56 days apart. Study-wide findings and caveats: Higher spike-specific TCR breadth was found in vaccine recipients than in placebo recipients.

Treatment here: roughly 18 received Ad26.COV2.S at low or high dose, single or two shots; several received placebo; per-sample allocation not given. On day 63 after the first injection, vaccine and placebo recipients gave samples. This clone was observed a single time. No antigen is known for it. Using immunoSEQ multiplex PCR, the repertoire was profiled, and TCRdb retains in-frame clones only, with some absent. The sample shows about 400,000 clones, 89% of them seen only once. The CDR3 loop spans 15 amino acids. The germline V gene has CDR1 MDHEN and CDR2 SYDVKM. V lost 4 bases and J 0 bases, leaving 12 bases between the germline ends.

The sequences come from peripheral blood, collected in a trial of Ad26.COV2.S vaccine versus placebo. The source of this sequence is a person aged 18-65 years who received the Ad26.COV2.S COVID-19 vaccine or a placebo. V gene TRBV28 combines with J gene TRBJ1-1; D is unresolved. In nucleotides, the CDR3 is TGTGCCAGCAGTTCACTCGGCACGTTGAACACTGAAGCTTTCTTT. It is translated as CASSSLGTLNTEAFF.